This is a list of T cell receptor beta chains from one sample in a study of post-analysis software for immune sequencing data. TCRdb redid the calling of the PCR reads with MiXCR, one entry per CDR3 protein. The sample comprises roughly 540,000 distinct CDR3 sequences, around 31% of which are singletons, and around 6% rests with the top ten. Sequenced input: blood. Every receptor here comes from a girl under 18 with multiple sclerosis. Both conserved end residues are part of each CDR3. A D gene is named only where the DNA matches it firmly. Clone size is stated in some rows and not others, as once, few, many or a class when expanded.

d_gene: .; abundance: .; v_gene: TRBV6-2/TRBV6-3; j_gene: TRBJ2-7; CDR3aa: CASSQDSRLYEQYF; CDR3nt: TGTGCCAGCAGTCAGGACAGTCGTCTGTACGAGCAGTACTTC
d_gene: TRBD1; abundance: .; v_gene: TRBV6-1; j_gene: TRBJ2-7; CDR3aa: CASSEFPPGTGPYEQYF; CDR3nt: TGTGCCAGCAGTGAATTCCCCCCTGGGACAGGTCCCTACGAGCAGTACTTC
d_gene: .; abundance: .; v_gene: TRBV7-2; j_gene: TRBJ1-5; CDR3aa: CASSLSAGVAYQPQHF; CDR3nt: TGTGCCAGCAGCTTATCGGCAGGGGTCGCATATCAGCCCCAGCATTTT
d_gene: .; abundance: .; v_gene: TRBV10-3; j_gene: TRBJ2-5; CDR3aa: CAISPGTQETQYF; CDR3nt: TGTGCCATCAGCCCCGGAACCCAAGAGACCCAGTACTTC
d_gene: .; abundance: few; v_gene: TRBV5-1; j_gene: TRBJ2-1; CDR3aa: CASSATGDSYNEQFF; CDR3nt: TGCGCCAGCAGCGCCACGGGAGATTCCTACAATGAGCAGTTCTTC
d_gene: .; abundance: .; v_gene: TRBV20-1; j_gene: TRBJ2-7; CDR3aa: CSASRLSNYEQYF; CDR3nt: TGCAGTGCTAGTAGGCTCTCAAACTACGAGCAGTACTTC
d_gene: .; abundance: .; v_gene: TRBV5-1; j_gene: TRBJ2-7; CDR3aa: CASRKQELTYEQYF; CDR3nt: TGCGCCAGCAGAAAACAGGAGTTAACCTACGAGCAGTACTTC
d_gene: .; abundance: few; v_gene: TRBV29-1; j_gene: TRBJ1-2; CDR3aa: CSVGTGGYGYTF; CDR3nt: TGCAGCGTTGGCACGGGGGGGTATGGCTACACCTTC
d_gene: .; abundance: few; v_gene: TRBV20-1; j_gene: TRBJ2-5; CDR3aa: CSASTGPRETQYF; CDR3nt: TGCAGTGCGTCGACCGGGCCGAGGGAGACCCAGTACTTC
d_gene: .; abundance: many; v_gene: TRBV29-1; j_gene: TRBJ2-1; CDR3aa: CSVGGSSYNEQFF; CDR3nt: TGCAGCGTTGGCGGAAGCTCCTACAATGAGCAGTTCTTC
d_gene: TRBD1; abundance: few; v_gene: TRBV28; j_gene: TRBJ2-3; CDR3aa: CASSYPRYYDRGIAQVTQYF; CDR3nt: TGTGCCAGCAGTTACCCACGGTACTACGACAGGGGGATAGCACAGGTTACGCAGTATTTT
d_gene: TRBD1; abundance: few; v_gene: TRBV12-3/TRBV12-4; j_gene: TRBJ2-2; CDR3aa: CASSSYATGGETGELFF; CDR3nt: TGTGCCAGCAGTTCTTACGCAACAGGGGGCGAGACCGGGGAGCTGTTTTTT
d_gene: TRBD2; abundance: .; v_gene: TRBV4-1; j_gene: TRBJ2-3; CDR3aa: CASSQEASGVFTDTQYF; CDR3nt: TGCGCCAGCAGCCAAGAGGCCAGCGGGGTTTTCACAGATACGCAGTATTTT
d_gene: .; abundance: .; v_gene: TRBV14; j_gene: TRBJ1-2; CDR3aa: CASSQRQGTGLINYGYTF; CDR3nt: TGTGCCAGCAGCCAACGGCAGGGGACGGGCCTGATCAACTATGGCTACACCTTC
d_gene: TRBD1; abundance: .; v_gene: TRBV24-1; j_gene: TRBJ1-5; CDR3aa: CATSERTGWQPQHF; CDR3nt: TGTGCCACCAGTGAACGGACAGGGTGGCAGCCCCAGCATTTT
d_gene: .; abundance: .; v_gene: TRBV2; j_gene: TRBJ1-6; CDR3aa: CASGEETPYYNSPLHF; CDR3nt: TGTGCCAGCGGAGAGGAGACCCCTTACTATAATTCACCCCTCCACTTT
d_gene: .; abundance: few; v_gene: TRBV4-2; j_gene: TRBJ2-7; CDR3aa: CASSQESVATYEQYF; CDR3nt: TGTGCCAGCAGCCAAGAATCGGTAGCGACCTACGAGCAGTACTTC
d_gene: .; abundance: .; v_gene: TRBV29-1; j_gene: TRBJ2-5; CDR3aa: CSVVTPPGTQYF; CDR3nt: TGCAGCGTTGTAACCCCCCCAGGGACCCAGTACTTC
d_gene: .; abundance: .; v_gene: TRBV6-5; j_gene: TRBJ1-5; CDR3aa: CAGPVCQPQHF; CDR3nt: TGTGCCGGTCCAGTCTGTCAGCCCCAGCATTTT
d_gene: TRBD1; abundance: few; v_gene: TRBV12-3/TRBV12-4; j_gene: TRBJ1-2; CDR3aa: CASSLYRDSEYGYTF; CDR3nt: TGTGCCAGCAGTCTGTACCGGGACAGCGAATATGGCTACACCTTC
d_gene: TRBD1; abundance: .; v_gene: TRBV3-1; j_gene: TRBJ2-7; CDR3aa: CAGSHRDRAYEQYF; CDR3nt: TGTGCCGGCAGCCATAGGGACAGGGCTTACGAGCAGTACTTC
d_gene: .; abundance: .; v_gene: TRBV7-8; j_gene: TRBJ2-7; CDR3aa: CASSSEAYEQYF; CDR3nt: TGTGCCAGCAGCTCAGAGGCTTACGAGCAGTACTTC
d_gene: TRBD2; abundance: few; v_gene: TRBV6-5; j_gene: TRBJ2-5; CDR3aa: CASARLAGGQETQYF; CDR3nt: TGTGCCAGTGCTAGACTAGCGGGGGGCCAAGAGACCCAGTACTTC
d_gene: .; abundance: .; v_gene: TRBV20-1; j_gene: TRBJ1-1; CDR3aa: CSARAARGYGDTEAFF; CDR3nt: TGCAGTGCTAGAGCGGCAAGGGGGTATGGGGACACTGAAGCTTTCTTT